The 17 T cell receptor beta chains below come from one sample, sequenced in a study of T cell changes during pregnancy in multiple sclerosis. Here immunoSEQ multiplex PCR was the method, and the copy in TCRdb shows in-frame clones only, minus some. Of 90,000 to 100,000 clones listed, just under 95% were seen once; the top ten hold around 4.5%. Here the sequenced sample was peripheral blood, taken in the first trimester of pregnancy. All receptors derive from a female donor with multiple sclerosis, enrolled in a pregnancy study.

The chain joins TRBV11-2 to TRBJ1-1; 8 bases line up with TRBD1. V dropped 1 base and J dropped 3; count of bases not matched to a gene: 7. CDR3 length equals 16 residues. Germline V gene sequence: CDR1 SGHAT, CDR2 FQNNGV. The CDR3: CASSLGLGTGDTEAFF. The CDR3 DNA follows: TGTGCCAGCAGCTTAGGTCTAGGGACAGGAGACACTGAAGCTTTCTTT.

This chain connects TRBV5-6 to TRBJ1-1, with D unresolved. Between the trimmed V and J ends, which lost 2 bases and 6 bases, there was a span of 14 bases. Germline V gives CDR1 SGHDT, CDR2 YYEEEE. The CDR3 loop spans 14 amino acids. As DNA, the CDR3 is TGTGCCAGCAGCTTTTACGAAGCTAGTCCTGAAGCTTTCTTT. The encoded protein is CASSFYEASPEAFF.

The CDR3 region is CASSPRTGPMKNYNEQFF. The CDR3, as DNA: TGTGCCAGCAGCCCGAGGACAGGGCCCATGAAAAATTACAATGAGCAGTTCTTC. V is TRBV7-9 and J is TRBJ2-1; TRBD1 aligns across 8 bases. V gave up 5 bases and J gave up 4 bases; unmatched junction bases: 16. The germline gives CDR1 SEHNR, CDR2 FQNEAQ (reference sequence). This CDR3 comprises 18 residues.

CDR3 residues: CSALRGNTIYF. The CDR3 nucleotides read TGCAGTGCTTTGCGGGGAAACACCATATATTTT. This rearrangement joins TRBV20-1 to TRBJ1-3; D is ambiguous. There are 11 residues in the CDR3. With 5 bases removed from V and 4 bases from J, the gap between germline ends came to 6 bases. Per germline, CDR1 DFQATT and CDR2 SNEGSKA (reference sequence).

The chain couples TRBV4-1 to TRBJ2-5, with D perhaps TRBD1 (5 bases). Trimming took off 1 base at V and 2 bases at J, with 11 bases between the two ends. This CDR3 region has 15 residues. The germline gives CDR1 MGHRA, CDR2 YSYEKL. The CDR3, as DNA: TGCGCCAGCAGCCAAGTAACAGGCCCACAAGAGACCCAGTACTTC. Translated: CASSQVTGPQETQYF.

This sequence joins TRBV18 and TRBJ1-4; 8 positions match TRBD1. V was pared by 2 bases and J by 4 bases, with 6 bases of the junction left unmatched. CDR1 and CDR2 from the germline V gene are KGHSH and LQKENI. The CDR3 covers 16 residues. CDR3 residues: CASSPYRDRINEKLFF. The CDR3 bases are TGTGCCAGCTCACCATACCGGGACAGGATTAATGAAAAACTGTTTTTT.

The chain employs TRBV30 and TRBJ1-3; D not resolved. This CDR3 has 12 amino acids. Trimming took 0 bases from V and 6 from J, leaving 6 bases between them. Germline CDR1 is GTSNPN and CDR2 is SVGIG (reference sequence). The CDR3 DNA is TGTGCCTGGAGTGTAGGAGAAAACACCATATATTTT. It codes for CAWSVGENTIYF.

The chain employs TRBV6-5 and TRBJ1-3; no reliable D call. The V and J ends lost 10 bases and 6 bases respectively, with 7 bases between them. Germline V gene lookup returns CDR1 MNHEY and CDR2 SVGAGI. The CDR3 runs 10 residues. CDR3 nucleotides: TGTGCCACCTCCTCAAACACCATATATTTT. Its protein product is CATSSNTIYF.

The chain is built from TRBV2 and TRBJ1-4, with a tentative D call TRBD1 (6 bases). Between the trimmed V and J ends, which lost 6 bases and 8 bases, there was a span of 16 bases. This CDR3 comprises 14 residues. CDR1 and CDR2 from the germline V gene are SNHLY and FYNNEI. CDR3 sequence reads: CASSDRTGMEKLFF. The CDR3 DNA sequence: TGTGCCAGCAGCGATCGCACAGGGATGGAAAAACTGTTTTTT. The variable domain in full, with the rest retrieved from reference TRBV2 and TRBJ1-4, is EPEVTQTPSHQVTQMGQEVILRCVPISNHLYFYWYRQILGQKVEFLVSFYNNEISEKSEIFDDQFSVERPDGSNFTLKIRSTKLEDSAMYFCASSDRTGMEKLFFGSGTQLSVL.

For this clone: Other DNA sequences in the same sample also yield this CDR3. This chain connects TRBV5-1 to TRBJ2-7; TRBD1 agrees at 7 bases. CDR1 is SGHRS and CDR2 is YFSETQ in the germline V gene. V trimming: 6 bases; J trimming: 0 bases; junction bases outside the gene matches: 6. The CDR3 consists of 14 residues. CDR3 coding DNA: TGCGCCAGCACCCCAGGACAGGCCTCCTACGAGCAGTACTTC. This translates into CASTPGQASYEQYF. Looking up the rest from reference TRBV5-1 and TRBJ2-7 gives the full variable domain: KAGVTQTPRYLIKTRGQQVTLSCSPISGHRSVSWYQQTPGQGLQFLFEYFSETQRNKGNFPGRFSGRQFSNSRSEMNVSTLELGDSALYLCASTPGQASYEQYFGPGTRLTVT.

V is TRBV14 and J is TRBJ1-2, with 7 positions matching TRBD1. The V gene's germline CDR1 is SGHDN and CDR2 FVKESK. V was clipped by 1 base and J by 1 base; unmatched bases: 6. This CDR3 has 16 residues. CDR3 loop: CASSQGATGSNYGYTF. In DNA form, the CDR3 reads TGTGCCAGCAGCCAAGGGGCGACAGGGAGTAACTATGGCTACACCTTC. The variable domain in full, with the rest retrieved from reference TRBV14 and TRBJ1-2, is EAGVTQFPSHSVIEKGQTVTLRCDPISGHDNLYWYRRVMGKEIKFLLHFVKESKQDESGMPNNRFLAERTGGTYSTLKVQPAELEDSGVYFCASSQGATGSNYGYTFGSGTRLTVV.

The chain links TRBV21-1 to TRBJ2-7; the D call TRBD1 from the table was never checked on the DNA. TRBV21-1 is shown as a pseudogene. The CDR3 is 13 amino acids. The CDR3 sequence: CASRTDRPYEQYF. The CDR3 DNA is TGTGCCAGCAGAACCGACAGGCCCTACGAGCAGTACTTC.

The chain couples TRBV27 to TRBJ1-1, with 7 bases lining up with TRBD1. Trimming cost V 5 bases and J 11 bases; bases outside gene matches: 14. Germline V gives CDR1 MNHEY, CDR2 SMNVEV (reference sequence). The CDR3 contains 14 residues. For the CDR3, the DNA is TGTGCCAGCAGTCCAATAGGGGGCGGTGAGCAGGCTTTCTTT. Amino acids: CASSPIGGGEQAFF.

This clone was recorded only once. The chain joins TRBV4-1 to TRBJ1-1, with TRBD1 matching 9 bases. Trimming at V came to 4 bases and at J to 5 bases, leaving 5 bases not matched to a gene. CDR1 and CDR2 (germline): MGHRA, YSYEKL. The CDR3 is made up of 14 amino acids. The CDR3 DNA is TGCGCCAGCAGCCCTGGACAGGGGAAAACTGAAGCTTTCTTT. Translation: CASSPGQGKTEAFF.

The V and J genes are TRBV19 and TRBJ1-6, with 7 nucleotides matching TRBD1. The junction had 6 bases not matched to a gene; V was cut back by 6 bases and J by 7 bases. The germline CDR1 and CDR2 sequences are LNHDA and SQIVND (reference sequence). This CDR3 has 14 residues. CDR3 nucleotide sequence: TGTGCCAGTAGCGTTCTACAGGGGAATTCACCCCTCCACTTT. Translation gives CASSVLQGNSPLHF.

The CDR3 spells CASSFTGWAGELFF. In DNA form, the CDR3 reads TGCGCCAGCAGCTTCACAGGGTGGGCCGGGGAGCTGTTTTTT. The chain is built from TRBV5-1 and TRBJ2-2; the D gene is possibly TRBD1 (6 bases). The V end was cut by 2 bases, the J end by 6 bases, with 11 bases between. CDR3 length: 14 residues. Germline-derived CDR1 and CDR2 are SGHRS and YFSETQ.

The V and J genes are TRBV14 and TRBJ1-1; the D is unclear. This CDR3 has 17 residues. The V gene lost 1 base and the J gene lost 1 base, with 16 bases spanning the gap. Per the germline V gene, CDR1 is SGHDN and CDR2 is FVKESK. CDR3 region: CASSQAISQAPNTEAFF. CDR3 DNA: TGTGCCAGCAGCCAAGCAATTTCGCAAGCCCCGAACACTGAAGCTTTCTTT. Using reference TRBV14 and TRBJ1-1 for the parts outside the CDR3, the full variable domain is EAGVTQFPSHSVIEKGQTVTLRCDPISGHDNLYWYRRVMGKEIKFLLHFVKESKQDESGMPNNRFLAERTGGTYSTLKVQPAELEDSGVYFCASSQAISQAPNTEAFFGQGTRLTVV.